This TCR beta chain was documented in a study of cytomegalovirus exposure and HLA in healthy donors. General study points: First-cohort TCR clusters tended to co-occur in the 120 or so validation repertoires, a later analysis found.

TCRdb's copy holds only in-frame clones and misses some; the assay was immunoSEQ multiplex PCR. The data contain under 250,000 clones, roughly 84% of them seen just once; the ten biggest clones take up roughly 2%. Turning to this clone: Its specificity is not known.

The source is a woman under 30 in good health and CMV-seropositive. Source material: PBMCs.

The CDR3 region has the DNA TGTGCCAGCATACCGAGATCCTACAATGAGCAGTTCTTC. Translated, it gives CASIPRSYNEQFF. The chain links TRBV7-9 to TRBJ2-1; D remains unclear. Per germline, CDR1 SEHNR and CDR2 FQNEAQ (reference sequence). Trimming took off 7 bases at V and 1 base at J, with 8 bases between the two ends. The length of the CDR3 is 13 residues.